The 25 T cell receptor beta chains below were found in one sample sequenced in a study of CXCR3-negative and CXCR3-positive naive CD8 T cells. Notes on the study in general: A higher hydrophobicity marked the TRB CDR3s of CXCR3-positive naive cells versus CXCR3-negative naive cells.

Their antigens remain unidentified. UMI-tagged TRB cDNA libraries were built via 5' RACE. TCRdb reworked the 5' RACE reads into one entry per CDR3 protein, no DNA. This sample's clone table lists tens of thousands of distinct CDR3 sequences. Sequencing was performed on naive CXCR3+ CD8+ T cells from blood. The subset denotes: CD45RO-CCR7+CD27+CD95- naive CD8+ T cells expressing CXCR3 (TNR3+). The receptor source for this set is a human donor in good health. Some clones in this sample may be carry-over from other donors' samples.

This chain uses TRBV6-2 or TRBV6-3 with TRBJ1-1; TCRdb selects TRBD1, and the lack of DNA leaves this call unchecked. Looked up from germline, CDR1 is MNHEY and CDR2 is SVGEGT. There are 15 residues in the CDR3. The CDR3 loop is CASSTEDRANTEAFF.

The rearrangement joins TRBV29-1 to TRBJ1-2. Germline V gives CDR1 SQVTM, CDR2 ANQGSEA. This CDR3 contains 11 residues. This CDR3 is CSVEFDYGYTF. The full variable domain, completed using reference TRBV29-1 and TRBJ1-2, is SAVISQKPSRDICQRGTSLTIQCQVDSQVTMMFWYRQQPGQSLTLIATANQGSEATYESGFVIDKFPISRPNLTFSTLTVSNMSPEDSSIYLCSVEFDYGYTFGSGTRLTVV.

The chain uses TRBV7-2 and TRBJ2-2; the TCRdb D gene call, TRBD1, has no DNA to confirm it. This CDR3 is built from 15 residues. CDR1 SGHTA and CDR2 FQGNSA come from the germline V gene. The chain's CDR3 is CASSFSGGLPGELFF.

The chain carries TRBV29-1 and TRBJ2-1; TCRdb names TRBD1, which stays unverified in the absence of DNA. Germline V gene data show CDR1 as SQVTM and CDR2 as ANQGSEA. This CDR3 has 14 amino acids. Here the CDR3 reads CSAWGGSSYNEQFF.

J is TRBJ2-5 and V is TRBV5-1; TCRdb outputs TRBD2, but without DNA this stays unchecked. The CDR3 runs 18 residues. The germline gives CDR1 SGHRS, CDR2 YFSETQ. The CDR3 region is CASSLEYGASGIQETQYF.

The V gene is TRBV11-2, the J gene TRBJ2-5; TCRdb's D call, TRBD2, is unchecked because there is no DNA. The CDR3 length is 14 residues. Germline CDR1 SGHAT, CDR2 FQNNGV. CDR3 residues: CASTTGLAAVTQYF.

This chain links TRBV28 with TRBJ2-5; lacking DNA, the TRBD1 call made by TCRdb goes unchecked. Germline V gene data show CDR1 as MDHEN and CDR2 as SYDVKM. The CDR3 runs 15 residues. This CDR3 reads CASSLVTYGQGAQYF.

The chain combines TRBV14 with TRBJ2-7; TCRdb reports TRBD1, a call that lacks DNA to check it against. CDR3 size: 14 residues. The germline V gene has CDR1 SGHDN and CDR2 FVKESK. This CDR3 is CASSHSTGGYEQYF.

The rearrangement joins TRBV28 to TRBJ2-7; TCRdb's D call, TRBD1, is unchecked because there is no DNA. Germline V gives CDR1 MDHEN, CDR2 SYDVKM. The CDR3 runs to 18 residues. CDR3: CASPPPDRGPVMIYEQYF. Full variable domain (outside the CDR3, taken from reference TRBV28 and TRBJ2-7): DVKVTQSSRYLVKRTGEKVFLECVQDMDHENMFWYRQDPGLGLRLIYFSYDVKMKEKGDIPEGYSVSREKKERFSLILESASTNQTSMYLCASPPPDRGPVMIYEQYFGPGTRLTVT.

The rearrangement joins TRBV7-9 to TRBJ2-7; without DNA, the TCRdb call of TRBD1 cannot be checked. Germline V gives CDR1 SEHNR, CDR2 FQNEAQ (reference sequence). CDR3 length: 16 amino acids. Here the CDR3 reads CASSLSAGTATYEKYF.

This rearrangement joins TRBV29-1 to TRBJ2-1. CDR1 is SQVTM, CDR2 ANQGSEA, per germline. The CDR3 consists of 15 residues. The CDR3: CSVEDLQGSYNEQFF.

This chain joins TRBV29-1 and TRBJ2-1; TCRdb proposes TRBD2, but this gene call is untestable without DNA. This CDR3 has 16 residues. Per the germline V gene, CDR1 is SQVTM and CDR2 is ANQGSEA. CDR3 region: CSVVGLAGVPYNEQFF.

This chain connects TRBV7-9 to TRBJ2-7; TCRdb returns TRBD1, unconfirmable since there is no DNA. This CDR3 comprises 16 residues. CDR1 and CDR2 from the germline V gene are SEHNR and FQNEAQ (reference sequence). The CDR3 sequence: CASSPSRDSISYEQYF.

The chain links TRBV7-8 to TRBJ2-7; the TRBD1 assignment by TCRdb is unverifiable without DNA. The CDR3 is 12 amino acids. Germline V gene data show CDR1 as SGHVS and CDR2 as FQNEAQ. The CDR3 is CASSRGAYEQYF.

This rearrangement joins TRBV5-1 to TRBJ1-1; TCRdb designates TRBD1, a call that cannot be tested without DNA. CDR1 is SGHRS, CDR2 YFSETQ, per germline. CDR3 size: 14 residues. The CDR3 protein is CASSLEGRNTEAFF.

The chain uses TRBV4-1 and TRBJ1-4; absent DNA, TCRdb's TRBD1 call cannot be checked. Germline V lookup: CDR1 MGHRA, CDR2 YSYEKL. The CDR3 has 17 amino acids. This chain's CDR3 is CASSQIRRGADNEKLFF.

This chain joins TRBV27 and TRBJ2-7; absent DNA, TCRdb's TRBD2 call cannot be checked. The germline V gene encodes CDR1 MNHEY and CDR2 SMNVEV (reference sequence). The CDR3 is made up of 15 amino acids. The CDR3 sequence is CASSSPGTSTYEQYF.

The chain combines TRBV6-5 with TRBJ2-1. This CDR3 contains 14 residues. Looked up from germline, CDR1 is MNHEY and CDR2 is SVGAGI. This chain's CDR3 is CASSYRLYHNEQFF.

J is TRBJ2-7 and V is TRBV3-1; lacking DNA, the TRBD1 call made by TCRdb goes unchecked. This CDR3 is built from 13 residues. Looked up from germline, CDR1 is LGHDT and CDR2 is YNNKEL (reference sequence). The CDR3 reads CASAPTHPGEQYF.

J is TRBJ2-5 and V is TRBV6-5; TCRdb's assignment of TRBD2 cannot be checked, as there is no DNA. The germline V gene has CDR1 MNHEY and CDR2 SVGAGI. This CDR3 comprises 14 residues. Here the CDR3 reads CASSILAGQETQYF.

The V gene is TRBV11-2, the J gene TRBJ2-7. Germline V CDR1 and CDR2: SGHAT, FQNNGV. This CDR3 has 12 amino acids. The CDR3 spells CANWDASYEQYF.

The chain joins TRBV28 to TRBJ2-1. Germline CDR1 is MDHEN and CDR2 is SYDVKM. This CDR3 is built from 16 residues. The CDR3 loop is CASSFYSGSSYNEQFF.

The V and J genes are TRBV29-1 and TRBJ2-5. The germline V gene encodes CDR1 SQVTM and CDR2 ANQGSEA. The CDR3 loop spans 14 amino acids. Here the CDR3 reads CSVEVLSRQETQYF.

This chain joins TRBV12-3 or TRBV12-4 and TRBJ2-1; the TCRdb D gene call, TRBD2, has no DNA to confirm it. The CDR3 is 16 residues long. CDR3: CASSPTGGGAGNEQFF.

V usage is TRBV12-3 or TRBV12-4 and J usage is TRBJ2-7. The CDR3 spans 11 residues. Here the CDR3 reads CASSLGLEQYF.